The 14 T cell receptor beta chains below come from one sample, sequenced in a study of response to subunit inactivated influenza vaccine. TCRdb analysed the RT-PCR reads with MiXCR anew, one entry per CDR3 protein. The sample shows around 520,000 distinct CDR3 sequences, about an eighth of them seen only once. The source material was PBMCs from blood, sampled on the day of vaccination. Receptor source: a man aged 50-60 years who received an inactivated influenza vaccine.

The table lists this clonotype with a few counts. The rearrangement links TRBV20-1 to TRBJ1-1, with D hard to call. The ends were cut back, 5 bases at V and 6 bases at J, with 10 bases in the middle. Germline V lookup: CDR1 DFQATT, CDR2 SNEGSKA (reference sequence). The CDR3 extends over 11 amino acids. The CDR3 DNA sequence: TGCAGTGCTGCGGGAGGACCTGAAGCTTTCTTT. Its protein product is CSAAGGPEAFF.

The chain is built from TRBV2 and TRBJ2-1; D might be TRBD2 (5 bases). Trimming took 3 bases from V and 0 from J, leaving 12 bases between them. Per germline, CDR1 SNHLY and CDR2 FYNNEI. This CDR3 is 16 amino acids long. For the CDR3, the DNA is TGTGCCAGCAGTGAGCTAGCTGTGATCTCCTACAATGAGCAGTTCTTC. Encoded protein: CASSELAVISYNEQFF.

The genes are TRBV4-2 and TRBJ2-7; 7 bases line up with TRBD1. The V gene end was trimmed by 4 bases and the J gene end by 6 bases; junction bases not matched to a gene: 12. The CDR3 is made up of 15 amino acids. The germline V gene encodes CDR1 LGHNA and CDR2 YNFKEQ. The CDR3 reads CASSPTLTGYVEQYF. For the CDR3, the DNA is TGTGCCAGCAGCCCGACTCTGACAGGGTATGTCGAGCAGTACTTC.

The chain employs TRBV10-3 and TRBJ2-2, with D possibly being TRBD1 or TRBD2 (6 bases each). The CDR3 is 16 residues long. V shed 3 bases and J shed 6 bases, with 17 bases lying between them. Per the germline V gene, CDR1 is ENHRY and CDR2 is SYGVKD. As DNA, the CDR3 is TGTGCCATCAGTGACCTCACAAAGGGGGGAGCCGGGGAGCTGTTTTTT. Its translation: CAISDLTKGGAGELFF.

Here the CDR3 reads CASSQRSEKLFF. The CDR3 nucleotides read TGTGCCAGCAGCCAAAGGAGTGAAAAACTGTTTTTT. This chain uses TRBV4-2 with TRBJ1-4; D unclear. V was shortened by 2 bases and J by 7 bases, with 5 bases between the two germline ends. The germline CDR1 and CDR2 sequences are LGHNA and YNFKEQ. The CDR3 is 12 amino acids.

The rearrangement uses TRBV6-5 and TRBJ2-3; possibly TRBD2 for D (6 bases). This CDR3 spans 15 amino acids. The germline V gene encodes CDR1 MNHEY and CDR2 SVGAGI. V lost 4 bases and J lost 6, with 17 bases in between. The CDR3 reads CASSSSGARGDTQYF. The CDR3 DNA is TGTGCCAGCAGTTCTTCCGGGGCCCGGGGGGATACGCAGTATTTT.

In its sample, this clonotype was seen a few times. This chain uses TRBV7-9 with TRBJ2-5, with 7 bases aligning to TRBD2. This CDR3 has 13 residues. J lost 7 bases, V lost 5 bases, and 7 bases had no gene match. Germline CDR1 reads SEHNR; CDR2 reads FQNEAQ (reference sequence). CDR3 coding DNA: TGTGCCAGCAGCGTGCTAGCGGCCGCGACCCAGTACTTC. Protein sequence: CASSVLAAATQYF.

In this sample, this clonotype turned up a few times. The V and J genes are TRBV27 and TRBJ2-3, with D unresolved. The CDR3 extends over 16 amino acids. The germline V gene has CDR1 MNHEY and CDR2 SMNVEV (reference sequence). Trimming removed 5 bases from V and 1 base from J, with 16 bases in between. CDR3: CASSPIAARGTDTQYF. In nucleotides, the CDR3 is TGTGCCAGCAGTCCCATCGCTGCGCGCGGCACAGATACGCAGTATTTT.

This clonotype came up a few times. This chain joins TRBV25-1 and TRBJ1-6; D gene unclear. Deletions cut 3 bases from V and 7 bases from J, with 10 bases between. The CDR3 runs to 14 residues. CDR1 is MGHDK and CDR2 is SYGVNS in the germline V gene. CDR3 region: CASSDEGWNSPLHF. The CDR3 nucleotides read TGTGCCAGCAGTGATGAAGGGTGGAATTCACCCCTCCACTTT.

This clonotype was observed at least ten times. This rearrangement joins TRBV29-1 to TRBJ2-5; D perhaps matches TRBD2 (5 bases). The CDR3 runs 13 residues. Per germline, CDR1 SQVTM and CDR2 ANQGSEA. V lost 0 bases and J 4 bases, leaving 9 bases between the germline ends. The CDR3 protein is CSVEEVGRETQYF. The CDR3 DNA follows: TGCAGCGTTGAAGAAGTAGGGAGAGAGACCCAGTACTTC.

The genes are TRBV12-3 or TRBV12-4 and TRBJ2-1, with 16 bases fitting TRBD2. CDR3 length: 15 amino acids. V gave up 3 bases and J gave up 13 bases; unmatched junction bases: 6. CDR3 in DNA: TGTGCCAGCAGTTTCCTGGGACTAGCGGGAGGGCCTCAGTTCTTC. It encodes CASSFLGLAGGPQFF.

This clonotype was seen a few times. The CDR3 sequence: CATGQGGREKDEQYF. CDR3 DNA: TGTGCCACCGGGCAGGGGGGGCGGGAAAAAGACGAGCAGTACTTC. This rearrangement joins TRBV28 to TRBJ2-7; D possibly matches TRBD1 or TRBD2 (7 bases each). The CDR3 consists of 15 residues. V gave up 10 bases and J gave up 5 bases, with 24 bases separating them. Germline lookup yields CDR1 MDHEN and CDR2 SYDVKM. Looking up the rest from reference TRBV28 and TRBJ2-7 gives the full variable domain: DVKVTQSSRYLVKRTGEKVFLECVQDMDHENMFWYRQDPGLGLRLIYFSYDVKMKEKGDIPEGYSVSREKKERFSLILESASTNQTSMYLCATGQGGREKDEQYFGPGTRLTVT.

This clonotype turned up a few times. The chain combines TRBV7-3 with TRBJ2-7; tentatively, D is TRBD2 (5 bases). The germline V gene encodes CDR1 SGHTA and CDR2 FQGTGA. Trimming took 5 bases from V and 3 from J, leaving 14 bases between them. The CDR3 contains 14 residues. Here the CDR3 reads CASSPEGASYEQYF. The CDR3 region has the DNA TGTGCCAGCAGCCCCGAGGGAGCGAGCTACGAGCAGTACTTC.

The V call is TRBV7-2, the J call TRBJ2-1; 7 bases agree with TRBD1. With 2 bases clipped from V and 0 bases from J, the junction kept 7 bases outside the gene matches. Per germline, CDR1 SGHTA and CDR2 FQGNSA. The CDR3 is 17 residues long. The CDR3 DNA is TGTGCCAGCAGCTTACTCGACAGGGCCATCTCCTACAATGAGCAGTTCTTC. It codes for CASSLLDRAISYNEQFF.